This T cell receptor beta chain was captured in a study of blood T cells in healthy people across ages (dated by TCRdb to between 2015 and 2016). In terms of the full investigation: In model experiments, template switching captured about one uniquely barcoded TCR beta cDNA molecule for every two T cells. Age-related changes in TCR beta repertoire diversity were measured in the study by deep sequencing normalized with unique cDNA molecular identifiers. Donors were grouped into four age groups: young (average roughly 17 years), middle-aged (39), aged (roughly 62) and long-lived (about 90). Using the same blood draw, the study looked at two additional independent replicas of 1 million unique cDNA reads for two donors, one aged 18 to 30 and the other aged 80 or older. General findings and caveats noted by the study authors: Estimates of total diversity based on one million sequenced T cells were considered lower bounds and underestimates. There was a strong correlation between observed TCR beta diversity and the percentage of naive T cells measured by flow cytometry. Observed TCR beta diversity per million T cells fell roughly linearly with age, and a significant reduction was already apparent by age about 38. Because donor CMV infection status was unknown, age-related changes in expanded clonotypes were potentially confounded. Compared with the aged group, more naive CD4+ T cells, fewer expanded clones and increased TCR diversity were shown by the long-lived group, suggesting age selection. Since profiling was done on bulk unsorted PBMCs, naive and antigen-experienced compartments could not be conclusively compared.

Systemically healthy Caucasian individuals from Russia, 39 in total and aged roughly 6 to 100 years, were included as donors. Around 9.8 milliliters of peripheral blood were collected from each donor into EDTA-treated Vacutainer tubes. Ficoll-Paque density-gradient centrifugation was used to isolate PBMCs, with at least 7 million obtained per sample. Total RNA, at least 6 micrograms per sample, was extracted from PBMCs with Trizol reagent. The percentages of naive CD45RAhigh/CD27high T cells were determined by flow cytometry on a PBMC aliquot from every donor. As regards this clonotype: Its binding antigen is unknown. Mismatch with germline at one junction end may stem from a read error.

The library was built by means of 5' RACE. These reads were obtained on an Illumina HiSeq 2500. A second PCR of about 6 to 12 cycles was run with a J-beta primer mix and a sample-barcoded 5' primer. Each TCR beta cDNA molecule received a unique molecular identifier from a template-switch 5' adaptor carrying 12 random nucleotides. At least 3 million CDR3-containing paired-end reads were obtained from each sample. First-strand cDNA synthesis was performed from all RNA using the Mint cDNA synthesis kit, with priming by a TRBC-specific oligonucleotide. Following uracil-DNA glycosylase treatment, all cDNA underwent a first 18-cycle PCR with the universal primers M1SS and BC2_uni_R. Regarding the original processing steps: For normalization, 1 million high-quality reads were randomly selected from each sample, with every read carrying a distinct molecular identifier. Instead of being binned into consensus sequences, reads that shared molecular identifiers were thrown out. MiTCR, set to a Q25 quality threshold and the strictest error-elimination algorithm, was used for CDR3 identification, clonotype clustering and error correction. Lower-bound total TCR beta diversity was estimated with a nonparametric unseen species model using Euler transformation. Starting from the raw public reads, TCRdb applied fastp trimming at Q25, assembled clones with MiXCR and retained in-frame beta chains. A single entry per CDR3 protein holds the most common genes and DNA from its merged rows. V and J calls and clone size were set by TCRdb, not the authors. The sample table records 800,000 to 950,000 distinct CDR3 sequences; around 29% of these occur just once. Of the sample, around 9.6% falls within the top ten clones.

These records were also assigned to another study, of T cells of mothers and their children. That second report states: Donors were nine systemically healthy Caucasian individuals: three mothers and their six children. cDNA synthesis consumed the entire amount of extracted RNA, loaded at around 1.5 ug RNA in each 15 ul reaction. In the second PCR, the M1S primer added sample barcodes and 2-4 random nucleotides. Each mother yielded over 9 million TCR beta CDR3 reads and each child 2.5 million to 3 million reads. In both related and unrelated pairs, thymic selection shapes the output of TCR recombination in a similar way, with inherited differences having only a minor effect. Normalized repertoire overlap was always found to be slightly, but never significantly, higher in related mother-child pairs than in unrelated mother-child pairs. No persistent microchimeric T cell clones were found, with a detection sensitivity of roughly 99 clones per million clonotypes. Deep NGS was used in the study to compare the TCR beta repertoires of mothers and children and to look for features that separate related mother-child pairs from unrelated individuals. Mothers averaged roughly 40 +/- 4 years of age and children averaged around 10 +/- 4 years. Libraries were sequenced on Illumina HiSeq 2000 with 100+100 nt paired-end reads after adapter ligation with NEBNext reagents. Mother and child libraries were prepared a month apart and sequenced in separate runs to prevent cross-contamination. Between about 500,000 and 2,300,000 distinct TCR beta clonotypes were identified per donor. Naive TCR beta clonotypes were estimated from low-frequency clonotypes matched to each donor's FACS-determined naive share, without sorting.

Material for sequencing was blood. The receptor was isolated from a woman between 35 and 50 years old in good health.

The DNA sequence follows: TGTCCCAGCAGCTTAGACACAGGGAGATATGGCTACACCTTC. The encoded protein is CPSSLDTGRYGYTF. Recombination connected TRBV7-2 to TRBJ1-2, and perhaps TRBD1 as D gene, on 6 matching bases. The CDR3 contains 14 residues, cysteine and phenylalanine counted. Of all the DNA, just the CDR3 is kept, 42 bases in frame from base 1. CDR1 and CDR2 were assigned from the germline V gene as SGHTA and FQGNSA.